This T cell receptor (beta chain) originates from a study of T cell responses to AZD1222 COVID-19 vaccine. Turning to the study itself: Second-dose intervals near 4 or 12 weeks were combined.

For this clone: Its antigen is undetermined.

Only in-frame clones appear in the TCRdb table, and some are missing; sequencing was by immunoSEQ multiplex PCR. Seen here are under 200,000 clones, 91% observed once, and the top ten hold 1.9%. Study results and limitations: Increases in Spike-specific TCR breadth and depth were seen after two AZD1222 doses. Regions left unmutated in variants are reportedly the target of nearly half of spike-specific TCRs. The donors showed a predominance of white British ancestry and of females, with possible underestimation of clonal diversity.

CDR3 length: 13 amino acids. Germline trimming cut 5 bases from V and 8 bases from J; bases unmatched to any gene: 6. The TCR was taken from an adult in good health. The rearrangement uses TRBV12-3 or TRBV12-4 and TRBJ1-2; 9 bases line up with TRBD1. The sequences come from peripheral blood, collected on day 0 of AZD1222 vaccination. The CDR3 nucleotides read TGTGCCAGCAGTCTCGGACAGGGGCTGGGCTACACCTTC. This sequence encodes CASSLGQGLGYTF.